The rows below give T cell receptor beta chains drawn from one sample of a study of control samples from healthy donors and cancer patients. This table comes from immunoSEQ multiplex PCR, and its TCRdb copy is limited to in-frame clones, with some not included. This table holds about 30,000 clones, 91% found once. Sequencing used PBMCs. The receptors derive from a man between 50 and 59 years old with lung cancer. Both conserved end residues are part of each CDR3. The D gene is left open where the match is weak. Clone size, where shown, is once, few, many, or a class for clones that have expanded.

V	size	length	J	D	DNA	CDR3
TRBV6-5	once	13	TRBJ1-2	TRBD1	TGTGCCAGCACTACCGGACAGGGAGAGGGCTACACCTTC	CASTTGQGEGYTF
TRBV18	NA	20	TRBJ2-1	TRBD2	TGTGCCAGCTCCCAATGGAGGGACAGTTTAAGACTAGCGGGAGACAATGAGCAGTTCTTC	CASSQWRDSLRLAGDNEQFF
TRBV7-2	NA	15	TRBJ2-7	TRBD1	TGTGCCAGCAGCCCTCAGGGGACAGGCGGTTACGAGCAGTACTTC	CASSPQGTGGYEQYF
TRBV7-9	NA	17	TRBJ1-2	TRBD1	TGTGCCAGCAGCTTCGGAGGGGACAGGGGAGCGGTCTATGGCTACACCTTC	CASSFGGDRGAVYGYTF
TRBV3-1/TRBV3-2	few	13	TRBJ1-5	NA	TGTGCCAGCAGCCAGCGAGGAGGTCAGCCCCAGCATTTT	CASSQRGGQPQHF
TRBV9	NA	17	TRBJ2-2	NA	TGTGCCAGCAGCGTAGATCTGGGATTCGCGAACACCGGGGAGCTGTTTTTT	CASSVDLGFANTGELFF
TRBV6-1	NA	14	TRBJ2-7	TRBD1	TGTGCCAGCAGTCCCGGGACAGTAAACTACGAGCAGTACTTC	CASSPGTVNYEQYF
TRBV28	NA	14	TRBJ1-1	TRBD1	TGTGCCAGCAGTTTACCGACAGGGTTCACTGAAGCTTTCTTT	CASSLPTGFTEAFF
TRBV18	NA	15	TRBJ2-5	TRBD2	TGTGCCAGCTCAGCAAGCGGGGGCCTTCAAGAGACCCAGTACTTC	CASSASGGLQETQYF
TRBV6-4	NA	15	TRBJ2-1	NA	TGTGCCAGCAGTGACTCATACGGCGGGGTAAATGAGCAGTTCTTC	CASSDSYGGVNEQFF
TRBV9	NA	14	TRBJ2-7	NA	TGTGCCAGCAGCGTCGGGACGTCTACCTACGAGCAGTACTTC	CASSVGTSTYEQYF
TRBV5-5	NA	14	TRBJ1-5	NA	TGTGCCAGCAGCTTGGGGCCCGGCGGTCAGCCCCAGCATTTT	CASSLGPGGQPQHF
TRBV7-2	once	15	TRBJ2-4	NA	TGTGCCAGCACCTCCCCAGGGGGACTTAAAAACATTCAGTACTTC	CASTSPGGLKNIQYF
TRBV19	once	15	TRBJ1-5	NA	TGTGCCAGTAGTATGGGACCTCACAACAATCAGCCCCAGCATTTT	CASSMGPHNNQPQHF
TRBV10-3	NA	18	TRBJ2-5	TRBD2	TGTGCCATCAGTGAGTCTGGGACTAGCGGGGTTATCTTGGAGACCCAGTACTTC	CAISESGTSGVILETQYF
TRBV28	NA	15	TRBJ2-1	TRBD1	TGTGCCAGCAGTTCAGGAGGACAGGGCCACAATGAGCAGTTCTTC	CASSSGGQGHNEQFF
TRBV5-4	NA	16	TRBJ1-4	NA	TGTGCCAGCAGCTTGGGCGGCGTTGTCGCTAATGAAAAACTGTTTTTT	CASSLGGVVANEKLFF
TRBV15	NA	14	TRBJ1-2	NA	TGTGCCACCTCAGGACCGACATCGGACTATGGCTACACCTTC	CATSGPTSDYGYTF
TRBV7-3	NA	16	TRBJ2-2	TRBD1	TGTGCCAGCAGCTTAGCTGGGGGACAGGCGTCCGGGGAGCTGTTTTTT	CASSLAGGQASGELFF
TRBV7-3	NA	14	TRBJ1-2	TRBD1	TGTGCCAGCAGCGTGACTGGACAGGGGGATGGCTACACCTTC	CASSVTGQGDGYTF
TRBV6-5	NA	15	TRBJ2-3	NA	TGTGCCAGCAGTTCCGGACGGACTAGCACAGATACGCAGTATTTT	CASSSGRTSTDTQYF
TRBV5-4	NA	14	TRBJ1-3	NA	TGTGCCAGCAGCGAGATCTCGGGCGGAAACACCATATATTTT	CASSEISGGNTIYF
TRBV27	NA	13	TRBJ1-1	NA	TGTGCCAGCAGTTTATTTGGGGGCACTGAAGCTTTCTTT	CASSLFGGTEAFF
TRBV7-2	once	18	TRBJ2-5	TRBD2	TGTGCCAGCAGCTTAGGGATCGCTAGCGGGGGGGCACAAGAGACCCAGTACTTC	CASSLGIASGGAQETQYF
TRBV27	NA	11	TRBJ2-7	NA	TGTGCCAGCAGTAGAGCTAGCAAGCAGTACTTC	CASSRASKQYF
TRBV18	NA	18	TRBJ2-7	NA	TGTGCCAGCTCCCCCTTTTCATTGGGGCCCGATGGGGTGGACGAGCAGTACTTC	CASSPFSLGPDGVDEQYF
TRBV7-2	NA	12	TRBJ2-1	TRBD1	TGTGCCAGCAGCTTAGTGGGACAGGGGCCGTTCTTC	CASSLVGQGPFF
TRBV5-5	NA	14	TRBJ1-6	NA	TGTGCCAGCAGCCCTACAGGGACCAATTCACCCCTCCACTTT	CASSPTGTNSPLHF
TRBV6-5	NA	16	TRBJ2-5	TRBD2	TGTGCCAGCAGTTCAAGACTAGCGGGGGAAGGAGAGACCCAGTACTTC	CASSSRLAGEGETQYF
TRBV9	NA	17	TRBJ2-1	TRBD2	TGTGCCAGCAGCGTCGGGACTAGCGGAAGCTCCTACAATGAGCAGTTCTTC	CASSVGTSGSSYNEQFF
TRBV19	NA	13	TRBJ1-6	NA	TGTGCCAGTAGTGCTCTGGCCAATTCACCCCTCCACTTT	CASSALANSPLHF
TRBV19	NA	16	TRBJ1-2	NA	TGTGCCAGTAGTACTTCCAAGGGGGGGCGGAACTATGGCTACACCTTC	CASSTSKGGRNYGYTF
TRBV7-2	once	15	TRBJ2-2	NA	TGTGCCAGCAGCTTCGGGGGGCCGAACACCGGGGAGCTGTTTTTT	CASSFGGPNTGELFF
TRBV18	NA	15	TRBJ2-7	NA	TGTGCCAGCTCACAAATACAGAGCGGACCCTACGAGCAGTACTTC	CASSQIQSGPYEQYF
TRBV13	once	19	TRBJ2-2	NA	TGTGCCAGCAGCTTAGATGTTCTGGTCGGCAGGGCGCTCCCCGGGGAGCTGTTTTTT	CASSLDVLVGRALPGELFF
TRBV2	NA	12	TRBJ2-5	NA	TGTGCCACCACAGGAGGGACCGAGACCCAGTACTTC	CATTGGTETQYF
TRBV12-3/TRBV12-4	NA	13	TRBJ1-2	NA	TGTGCCAGCAGCCCTCGACGGGCGCATGGCTACACCTTC	CASSPRRAHGYTF
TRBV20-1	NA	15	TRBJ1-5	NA	TGCAGTGCTAGTACCGTGGGCAATTTGGACCAGCCCCAGCATTTT	CSASTVGNLDQPQHF
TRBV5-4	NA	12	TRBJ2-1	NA	TGTGCCAGCAGCATAGACGGCAATGAGCAGTTCTTC	CASSIDGNEQFF
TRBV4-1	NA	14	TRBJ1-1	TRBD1	TGCGCCAGCAGCCGAGGGACAGGGAACACTGAAGCTTTCTTT	CASSRGTGNTEAFF
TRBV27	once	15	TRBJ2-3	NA	TGTGCCAGCAGCGCAACAGGGAGGTCGGCAGATACGCAGTATTTT	CASSATGRSADTQYF
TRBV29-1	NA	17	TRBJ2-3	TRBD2	TGCAGCGTTGAAATGCCTAGCGGGGGAAAGGGTACAGATACGCAGTATTTT	CSVEMPSGGKGTDTQYF
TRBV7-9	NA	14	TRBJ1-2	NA	TGTGCCAGCAGCTTGAGGGGGGGATCGTCGGGCTACACCTTC	CASSLRGGSSGYTF
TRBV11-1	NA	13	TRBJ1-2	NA	TGTGCCAGCAGCATGGTTGAGAGCTATGGCTACACCTTC	CASSMVESYGYTF